The 22 T cell receptor beta chains in this list originate from one sample, sequenced in a study of PD-1 blockade in classical Hodgkin lymphoma. Every single patient, without exception, relapsed after autologous stem cell transplantation, and brentuximab vedotin exposure varied. The study purified CD4+ T cells from thawed PBMCs using magnetic negative selection. The protocol was immunoSEQ multiplex PCR, while the TCRdb copy is restricted to in-frame clones and leaves out a portion. This table holds about 7,500 clones, 86% found once. Sequencing used CD4+ T cells from blood, obtained at baseline. The source is a human donor with classical Hodgkin lymphoma.

This chain joins TRBV9 and TRBJ1-2; D gene unclear. V lost 3 bases and J lost 4, with 13 bases in between. The CDR3 spans 14 residues. Germline CDR1 reads SGDLS; CDR2 reads YYNGEE. The CDR3: CASSGPSGSYGYTF. CDR3 DNA: TGTGCCAGCAGCGGACCCAGCGGGAGCTATGGCTACACCTTC.

The chain joins TRBV5-1 to TRBJ2-1; no clear D. The CDR3 length is 14 residues. The V end was cut by 4 bases, the J end by 3 bases, with 11 bases between. The germline V gene has CDR1 SGHRS and CDR2 YFSETQ. CDR3 sequence (DNA): TGCGCCAGCAGCACGGCGGCAGGCTACAATGAGCAGTTCTTC. Protein: CASSTAAGYNEQFF.

The rearrangement joins TRBV5-4 to TRBJ2-4; the D gene is possibly TRBD2 (6 bases). Germline V gene sequence: CDR1 SGHNT, CDR2 YYREEE (reference sequence). Trimming shortened V by 3 bases and J by 2 bases, and 9 bases separated the two germline ends. CDR3 length: 14 residues. The CDR3 loop is CASSSGGTKNIQYF. The CDR3 DNA reads as TGTGCCAGCAGCTCTGGGGGGACCAAAAACATTCAGTACTTC.

The chain has TRBV28 and TRBJ1-1; D might be TRBD1 (6 bases). V was cut by 7 bases and J by 4 bases, with 13 bases left in between. The CDR3 contains 13 residues. The germline gives CDR1 MDHEN, CDR2 SYDVKM. The chain's CDR3 is CASIWRGSTEAFF. DNA of the CDR3: TGTGCCAGCATCTGGAGGGGGAGCACTGAAGCTTTCTTT.

This rearrangement joins TRBV7-9 to TRBJ2-2, with TRBD1 matching over 8 bases. The germline gives CDR1 SEHNR, CDR2 FQNEAQ (reference sequence). The CDR3 is made up of 14 amino acids. V shed 3 bases and J 6 bases; nucleotides not matched to a gene: 3. CDR3 in amino acids: CASSFRGQAGELFF. CDR3 nucleotide sequence: TGTGCCAGCAGCTTCAGGGGGCAGGCCGGGGAGCTGTTTTTT.

J is TRBJ2-7 and V is TRBV5-1; 8 bases agree with TRBD1. The germline gives CDR1 SGHRS, CDR2 YFSETQ. J lost 4 bases, V lost 0 bases, and 3 bases had no gene match. The CDR3 is made up of 14 amino acids. The CDR3 nucleotides are TGCGCCAGCAGCTTGGGGCAGGGGGCTTACGAGCAGTACTTC. Translating gives CASSLGQGAYEQYF.

The chain links TRBV9 to TRBJ2-2, with TRBD1 matching 11 bases. Unmatched junction bases numbered 10, after V lost 8 bases and J lost 4 bases. Germline-derived CDR1 and CDR2 are SGDLS and YYNGEE. The CDR3 has 16 residues. Written as DNA, the CDR3 is TGTGCCAGTATCCCCGGGACAGGGGGTTTCACCGGGGAGCTGTTTTTT. It specifies CASIPGTGGFTGELFF.

The CDR3 DNA sequence: TGTGCCAGCAGCTTATTAGGGGGGGACAGCACAGATACGCAGTATTTT. Encoded protein: CASSLLGGDSTDTQYF. The V and J genes are TRBV7-2 and TRBJ2-3; TRBD2 is a possible D gene (7 bases). V lost 2 bases to trimming and J lost 0 bases, with 12 bases between them. The length of the CDR3 is 16 residues. The germline gives CDR1 SGHTA, CDR2 FQGNSA.

The gene calls are TRBV4-2 and TRBJ2-2; 7 bases align to TRBD1. The germline CDR1 and CDR2 sequences are LGHNA and YNFKEQ. The CDR3 loop spans 14 amino acids. V dropped 3 bases and J dropped 6; count of bases not matched to a gene: 4. DNA of the CDR3: TGTGCCAGCAGCCAGGACCAGGGGGCCGGGGAGCTGTTTTTT. Protein product: CASSQDQGAGELFF.

The chain recombines TRBV11-3 with TRBJ2-2; D uncertain. The CDR3 is made up of 15 amino acids. V was trimmed by 1 base and J by 2 bases, leaving 8 bases between them. Germline loops: CDR1 SGHNT, CDR2 YENEEA. CDR3 sequence: CASSLGAANTGELFF. The CDR3 DNA follows: TGTGCCAGCAGCTTAGGGGCAGCTAACACCGGGGAGCTGTTTTTT.

Of note for this clone: This CDR3 is also generated by other DNA sequences in the sample. The genes are TRBV18 and TRBJ2-5; D may be TRBD2 (5 bases). The CDR3 extends over 13 amino acids. Germline V gives CDR1 KGHSH, CDR2 LQKENI. The germline V and J ends were trimmed by 3 bases and 2 bases, with 7 bases remaining between them. The CDR3 DNA follows: TGTGCCAGCTCACCTGGACTTCAAGAGACCCAGTACTTC. Its translation: CASSPGLQETQYF.

The chain's CDR3 is CASSRNDRGETQYF. The CDR3 coding sequence is TGCGCCAGCAGCCGCAATGACAGGGGAGAGACCCAGTACTTC. This chain uses TRBV5-1 with TRBJ2-5, with TRBD1 matching over 8 bases. This CDR3 contains 14 residues. Trimming removed 4 bases from V and 4 bases from J; junction bases left unmatched: 6. Germline V lookup: CDR1 SGHRS, CDR2 YFSETQ.

The chain is built from TRBV18 and TRBJ1-4; tentative D call: TRBD1 (5 bases). V lost 6 bases and J 7 bases, leaving 18 bases between the germline ends. Germline V gene lookup returns CDR1 KGHSH and CDR2 LQKENI. The CDR3 has 15 amino acids. CDR3 in amino acids: CASSSLGARGEKLFF. CDR3 coding DNA: TGTGCCAGCTCGTCACTCGGGGCCCGTGGTGAAAAACTGTTTTTT. Using reference TRBV18 and TRBJ1-4 for the parts outside the CDR3, the full variable domain is NAGVMQNPRHLVRRRGQEARLRCSPMKGHSHVYWYRQLPEEGLKFMVYLQKENIIDESGMPKERFSAEFPKEGPSILRIQQVVRGDSAAYFCASSSLGARGEKLFFGSGTQLSVL.

V is TRBV2 and J is TRBJ1-1; possibly TRBD1 for D (5 bases). V was cut by 4 bases and J by 5 bases, with 14 bases left in between. The germline CDR1 and CDR2 sequences are SNHLY and FYNNEI. The length of the CDR3 is 14 residues. The CDR3 nucleotides are TGTGCCAGCAGTGGGCAGGGAGGTTGGACTGAAGCTTTCTTT. It is translated as CASSGQGGWTEAFF.

Notes on this clone: An end of the junction does not agree with germline; a read error may underlie this. The CDR3 DNA is TGTGCCAGCAGTCCCCCCGGACTAGCGGCGCTGATCCGGTTC. It codes for CASSPPGLAALIRF. J is TRBJ2-7 and V is TRBV28; 10 bases fit TRBD2. Germline CDR1 and CDR2: MDHEN and SYDVKM. This CDR3 contains 14 residues. Full variable domain (rest looked up from reference TRBV28 and TRBJ2-7): DVKVTQSSRYLVKRTGEKVFLECVQDMDHENMFWYRQDPGLGLRLIYFSYDVKMKEKGDIPEGYSVSREKKERFSLILESASTNQTSMYLCASSPPGLAALIRFGPGTRLTVT.

The genes are TRBV6-1 and TRBJ1-2, with D perhaps TRBD1 (5 bases). Germline V gene data show CDR1 as MNHNS and CDR2 as SASEGT. This CDR3 is built from 15 residues. Trimming pared 2 bases from V and 3 bases from J, leaving 13 bases between. The CDR3 nucleotides are TGTGCCAGCAGTGAAAGGCAGGGTGGGTACTATGGCTACACCTTC. This encodes CASSERQGGYYGYTF.

This rearrangement joins TRBV5-1 to TRBJ1-4; TRBD1 is a possible D gene (6 bases). V was pared by 2 bases and J by 5 bases, with 7 bases between. The CDR3 is 13 residues long. The germline gives CDR1 SGHRS, CDR2 YFSETQ. CDR3 nucleotide sequence: TGCGCCAGCAGCTTCCAGGGGAATGAAAAACTGTTTTTT. Protein: CASSFQGNEKLFF. Filled out from reference TRBV5-1 and TRBJ1-4, the complete variable domain reads KAGVTQTPRYLIKTRGQQVTLSCSPISGHRSVSWYQQTPGQGLQFLFEYFSETQRNKGNFPGRFSGRQFSNSRSEMNVSTLELGDSALYLCASSFQGNEKLFFGSGTQLSVL.

This rearrangement joins TRBV28 to TRBJ2-1; D uncertain. Germline CDR1 MDHEN, CDR2 SYDVKM. CDR3 length: 18 amino acids. Trimming pared 4 bases from V and 0 bases from J, leaving 19 bases between. The chain's CDR3 is CASSSGYLLDHSYNEQFF. DNA for the CDR3: TGTGCCAGCAGTTCCGGATACCTGCTAGACCACTCCTACAATGAGCAGTTCTTC.

The rearrangement uses TRBV6-1 and TRBJ2-5; D ambiguous. This CDR3 comprises 13 residues. The ends were cut back, 9 bases at V and 1 base at J, with 12 bases in the middle. Germline CDR1 and CDR2: MNHNS and SASEGT. CDR3 residues: CASNHLGQETQYF. The DNA of the CDR3 is TGTGCCAGTAACCACTTGGGCCAAGAGACCCAGTACTTC.

The chain couples TRBV9 to TRBJ2-7; 7 bases agree with TRBD2. Germline V gene lookup returns CDR1 SGDLS and CDR2 YYNGEE. J gave up 1 base and V 4 bases, and 11 bases lay outside the gene matches. The CDR3 runs to 16 residues. The CDR3 spells CASSPRLAHESYEQYF. Here the CDR3 DNA reads TGTGCCAGCAGCCCAAGACTAGCTCATGAATCCTACGAGCAGTACTTC.

This chain links TRBV2 with TRBJ2-7, with unresolved D. Germline loops: CDR1 SNHLY, CDR2 FYNNEI. This CDR3 is 14 amino acids long. V lost 7 bases and J lost 1, with 14 bases in between. DNA for the CDR3: TGTGCCAGCACTCCGGATGGACGATCCTACGAGCAGTACTTC. Translation gives CASTPDGRSYEQYF.

The chain is built from TRBV21-1 and TRBJ2-3; TRBD2 is taken as the D call from the table, unchecked against the DNA. TRBV21-1 is tagged as a pseudogene. The CDR3 loop spans 20 amino acids. Here the CDR3 reads CASSKGGLIQGLAGADTQYF. The CDR3 DNA sequence: TGTGCCAGCAGCAAAGGGGGACTAATACAGGGACTAGCGGGAGCCGATACGCAGTATTTT.